Below, 24 T cell receptor beta chains from the same sample are listed, as sequenced in a study of blood T cell repertoires in COVID-19. Produced via immunoSEQ multiplex PCR; TCRdb's table is partial and in-frame only. The table includes roughly 330,000 clones, around 83% detected once. Sequenced sample: peripheral blood. Receptors originate from a woman aged 50 to 60 with acute or convalescent COVID-19.

J is TRBJ2-3 and V is TRBV7-9; D is uncertain. Per germline, CDR1 SEHNR and CDR2 FQNEAQ (reference sequence). The CDR3 has 12 amino acids. With 1 base removed from V and 6 bases from J, the gap between germline ends came to 5 bases. The CDR3 DNA reads TGTGCCAGCAGCTTAGGTACTGATACGCAGTATTTT. Translated: CASSLGTDTQYF.

The V and J genes are TRBV4-2 and TRBJ1-1; D is perhaps TRBD1 (5 bases). V was trimmed by 4 bases and J by 4 bases, leaving 13 bases between them. This CDR3 is built from 14 residues. CDR1 and CDR2 (germline): LGHNA, YNFKEQ. CDR3 nucleotide sequence: TGTGCCAGCAGCCGACCAGGGCAGGGCACTGAAGCTTTCTTT. Translation gives CASSRPGQGTEAFF.

The J gene is TRBJ1-1, the V gene TRBV4-1, with D maybe TRBD1 (5 bases). CDR1 is MGHRA and CDR2 is YSYEKL in the germline V gene. This CDR3 spans 13 amino acids. V shed 0 bases and J shed 7 bases, with 9 bases lying between them. The CDR3 here is CASSQDRRGEAFF. In DNA, the CDR3 is TGCGCCAGCAGCCAAGATAGGAGGGGTGAAGCTTTCTTT.

This chain joins TRBV7-9 and TRBJ1-5, with D tentatively TRBD1 (6 bases). Germline V gene data show CDR1 as SEHNR and CDR2 as FQNEAQ (reference sequence). Trimming removed 5 bases at V and 4 bases at J, with 9 bases between. The length of the CDR3 is 13 residues. The CDR3 DNA reads TGTGCCAGCAGCCCAGGACAGAATCAGCCCCAGCATTTT. Protein: CASSPGQNQPQHF.

The chain carries TRBV9 and TRBJ2-5; TRBD2 matches 7 bases. Germline lookup yields CDR1 SGDLS and CDR2 YYNGEE. This CDR3 has 16 residues. The J segment lost 2 bases and the V segment lost 4 bases, leaving 11 bases of the junction unmatched. This chain's CDR3 is CASSSVRGGRQETQYF. Here the CDR3 DNA reads TGTGCCAGCAGCTCGGTAAGGGGCGGGAGACAAGAGACCCAGTACTTC.

This clone was detected a few times. The chain is built from TRBV10-1 and TRBJ1-1, with 7 bases fitting TRBD1. The J segment lost 1 base and the V segment lost 3 bases, leaving 5 bases of the junction unmatched. CDR3 length: 15 residues. The germline CDR1 and CDR2 sequences are WNHNN and SYGVQD (reference sequence). This chain's CDR3 is CASSDPTGTNTEAFF. The CDR3, as DNA: TGCGCCAGCAGTGACCCGACAGGGACGAACACTGAAGCTTTCTTT.

The chain recombines TRBV10-1 with TRBJ2-3; D unclear. The germline V and J ends were trimmed by 0 bases and 0 bases, with 4 bases remaining between them. CDR3 size: 14 residues. Germline CDR1 reads WNHNN; CDR2 reads SYGVQD (reference sequence). CDR3 residues: CASSESLSTDTQYF. The CDR3 DNA follows: TGCGCCAGCAGTGAGTCCCTTAGCACAGATACGCAGTATTTT.

This clone was found once. The gene calls are TRBV6-5 and TRBJ1-5; D may be TRBD1 (6 bases). CDR1 is MNHEY, CDR2 SVGAGI, per germline. This CDR3 has 14 amino acids. V dropped 5 bases and J dropped 7 bases, with 15 bases sitting between them. This CDR3 is CASSLDRIGQPQHF. CDR3 DNA: TGTGCCAGCAGTCTTGACAGGATCGGGCAGCCCCAGCATTTT.

This clone was picked up a small number of times. The chain combines TRBV2 with TRBJ1-1; D is ambiguous. The CDR3 runs 13 residues. Germline V CDR1 and CDR2: SNHLY, FYNNEI. The V and J ends lost 4 bases and 0 bases respectively, with 6 bases between them. The CDR3 nucleotides are TGTGCCAGCAGTGTCCATCTGAACACTGAAGCTTTCTTT. Its protein product is CASSVHLNTEAFF.

The rearrangement links TRBV19 to TRBJ1-1; weak D call: TRBD1 (5 bases). The germline V and J ends were trimmed by 5 bases and 0 bases, with 13 bases remaining between them. The CDR3 has 15 residues. Germline CDR1 reads LNHDA; CDR2 reads SQIVND (reference sequence). The CDR3 here is CASSSIDSVNTEAFF. CDR3 DNA: TGTGCCAGTAGTTCCATCGACAGTGTGAACACTGAAGCTTTCTTT.

The chain carries TRBV27 and TRBJ2-2, with TRBD2 matching over 7 bases. The CDR3 extends over 17 amino acids. CDR1 and CDR2 from the germline V gene are MNHEY and SMNVEV (reference sequence). V lost 3 bases to trimming and J lost 6 bases; unmatched junction nucleotides: 13. CDR3 coding DNA: TGTGCCAGCAGTTTTGGAGTGGAGACTAGCAGGTCCGGGGAGCTGTTTTTT. Encoded protein: CASSFGVETSRSGELFF.

This clone was detected once. The CDR3 loop is CASSSGAGGSGANVLTF. CDR3 bases: TGTGCCAGCAGCTCAGGAGCAGGGGGCTCTGGGGCCAACGTCCTGACTTTC. The chain has TRBV9 and TRBJ2-6; the match to TRBD1 covers 7 bases. V dropped 4 bases and J dropped 0; count of bases not matched to a gene: 7. The CDR3 loop spans 17 amino acids. Per the germline V gene, CDR1 is SGDLS and CDR2 is YYNGEE. The full variable domain, rest sourced from reference TRBV9 and TRBJ2-6, is DSGVTQTPKHLITATGQRVTLRCSPRSGDLSVYWYQQSLDQGLQFLIQYYNGEERAKGNILERFSAQQFPDLHSELNLSSLELGDSALYFCASSSGAGGSGANVLTFGAGSRLTVL.

This clone has just a few counts. The chain combines TRBV27 with TRBJ2-1; 11 nucleotides agree with TRBD2. Germline V gene lookup returns CDR1 MNHEY and CDR2 SMNVEV (reference sequence). Trimming took 5 bases from V and 11 from J; bases not matched to a gene: 2. The CDR3 sequence is 12 residues long. CDR3: CASSPTSGKQFF. The DNA for the CDR3 is TGTGCCAGCAGTCCGACTAGCGGGAAGCAGTTCTTC.

V and J are TRBV19 and TRBJ2-1; no reliable D call. The V end was cut by 5 bases, the J end by 0 bases, with 11 bases between. This CDR3 is built from 15 residues. Germline V CDR1 and CDR2: LNHDA, SQIVND (reference sequence). The CDR3 bases are TGTGCCAGTAGTGGAAGTCCTAGCTCCTACAATGAGCAGTTCTTC. Encoded protein: CASSGSPSSYNEQFF. The full variable domain, rest sourced from reference TRBV19 and TRBJ2-1, is DGGITQSPKYLFRKEGQNVTLSCEQNLNHDAMYWYRQDPGQGLRLIYYSQIVNDFQKGDIAEGYSVSREKKESFPLTVTSAQKNPTAFYLCASSGSPSSYNEQFFGPGTRLTVL.

This clone was counted only a few times. V and J are TRBV7-2 and TRBJ1-1; no reliable D call. The V end lost 5 bases, the J end lost 5 bases, and 15 bases lay between the germline ends. This CDR3 is built from 14 residues. The germline V gene has CDR1 SGHTA and CDR2 FQGNSA. In nucleotides, the CDR3 is TGTGCCAGCAGCCGTGATAGGTGGGAGACTGAAGCTTTCTTT. It yields the protein CASSRDRWETEAFF.

V is TRBV27 and J is TRBJ1-5, with 7 bases lining up with TRBD1. Germline lookup yields CDR1 MNHEY and CDR2 SMNVEV (reference sequence). The CDR3 consists of 14 residues. V was clipped by 6 bases and J by 3 bases; unmatched bases: 5. CDR3: CASSRDSDNQPQHF. CDR3 DNA: TGTGCCAGCAGCAGGGACAGTGACAATCAGCCCCAGCATTTT.

This rearrangement joins TRBV6-5 to TRBJ1-2; a weak D match, TRBD1 (5 bases). Germline V gene sequence: CDR1 MNHEY, CDR2 SVGAGI. The CDR3 sequence is 13 residues long. V lost 8 bases and J lost 1, with 11 bases in between. CDR3 region: CASLPGLNYGYTF. The CDR3 coding sequence is TGTGCCAGCCTGCCAGGGCTTAACTATGGCTACACCTTC.

The CDR3 DNA sequence: TGTGCTAGTGCCGTCGGCGAGAGCGGTGAAAAACTGTTTTTT. Translation gives CASAVGESGEKLFF. The chain carries TRBV12-5 and TRBJ1-4; D gene unclear. V lost 7 bases and J 7 bases, leaving 16 bases between the germline ends. The germline V gene has CDR1 LGHNT and CDR2 FRNRAP. The CDR3 sequence is 14 residues long.

V is TRBV7-2 and J is TRBJ2-3, with 9 bases identical to TRBD2. J gave up 4 bases and V 3 bases, and 8 bases lay outside the gene matches. The CDR3 has 16 amino acids. Germline CDR1 reads SGHTA; CDR2 reads FQGNSA. The CDR3 DNA follows: TGTGCCAGCAGCTTGGTCGGCGGGGGGGGCGCAGATACGCAGTATTTT. This encodes CASSLVGGGGADTQYF.

The CDR3 DNA reads as TGTGCCAGCACCTCCCAGGGAAATCAGCCCCAGCATTTT. It yields the protein CASTSQGNQPQHF. The V gene is TRBV7-2, the J gene TRBJ1-5; D might be TRBD1 (5 bases). The CDR3 loop spans 13 amino acids. The germline V gene has CDR1 SGHTA and CDR2 FQGNSA. The V end was cut by 7 bases, the J end by 4 bases, with 11 bases between.

The chain combines TRBV5-8 with TRBJ1-5; D uncertain. V gave up 2 bases and J gave up 7 bases, with 7 bases separating them. Germline CDR1 reads SGHTS; CDR2 reads YDEGEE. CDR3 length: 12 amino acids. The DNA for the CDR3 is TGTGCCAGCAGCTTAGCGGGACAGCCCCAGCATTTT. Translation gives CASSLAGQPQHF.

This chain links TRBV6-5 with TRBJ1-2, with D possibly being TRBD1 (5 bases). V lost 7 bases to trimming and J lost 6 bases, with 15 bases between them. This CDR3 is 13 amino acids long. The germline V gene encodes CDR1 MNHEY and CDR2 SVGAGI. The CDR3 spells CASTNRRGDGYTF. Here the CDR3 DNA reads TGTGCCAGCACCAACAGACGGGGGGATGGCTACACCTTC.

This chain connects TRBV5-5 to TRBJ1-4; D may be TRBD1 (5 bases). V lost 4 bases and J lost 5, with 12 bases in between. The CDR3 spans 14 residues. Germline loops: CDR1 SGHKS, CDR2 YYEKEE (reference sequence). CDR3 sequence reads: CASSPQGGNEKLFF. CDR3 nucleotides: TGTGCCAGCAGCCCGCAGGGAGGGAATGAAAAACTGTTTTTT.

The chain combines TRBV6-5 with TRBJ1-2; TRBD1 agrees at 7 bases. In germline, CDR1 is MNHEY, CDR2 SVGAGI. This CDR3 has 16 residues. The V and J ends lost 0 bases and 4 bases, in that order; junction bases with no gene match: 8. The DNA of the CDR3 is TGTGCCAGCAGTTACTCAACCTATGGACAGGTCTATGGCTACACCTTC. It yields the protein CASSYSTYGQVYGYTF.